These 23 T cell receptor beta chains came from one sample sequenced in a study of cytomegalovirus exposure and HLA in healthy donors. A multiplex PCR was run with 60 Vbeta primers and 13 Jbeta primers. TCRdb's copy holds only in-frame clones and misses some; the assay was immunoSEQ multiplex PCR. The table has about 140,000 clones, roughly four fifths seen once; the top ten hold around 1.2%. The sample comprised PBMCs. The receptors were gathered from a woman aged 40 to 50 in good health and CMV-seronegative.

This clone came up a few times. This chain uses TRBV7-3 with TRBJ2-3, with D perhaps TRBD2 (5 bases). Trimming took 5 bases from V and 2 from J, leaving 20 bases between them. The CDR3 loop spans 17 amino acids. Germline loops: CDR1 SGHTA, CDR2 FQGTGA. CDR3 in DNA: TGTGCCAGCAGCCTTTTTGGCGGCCGGGATACCACAGATACGCAGTATTTT. Amino acid sequence: CASSLFGGRDTTDTQYF. Full variable domain (rest looked up from reference TRBV7-3 and TRBJ2-3): GAGVSQTPSNKVTEKGKYVELRCDPISGHTALYWYRQSLGQGPEFLIYFQGTGAADDSGLPNDRFFAVRPEGSVSTLKIQRTERGDSAVYLCASSLFGGRDTTDTQYFGPGTRLTVL.

This chain links TRBV5-1 with TRBJ2-1, with 9 nucleotides matching TRBD1. V shed 0 bases, J shed 6 bases, and the junction held 7 bases outside the gene matches. CDR3 length: 16 amino acids. Germline V gene lookup returns CDR1 SGHRS and CDR2 YFSETQ. Here the CDR3 reads CASSLATGTGLNEQFF. The CDR3 nucleotides are TGCGCCAGCAGCTTGGCCACCGGGACAGGGCTCAATGAGCAGTTCTTC.

The chain carries TRBV28 and TRBJ2-7, with TRBD1 matching 8 bases. Germline assignment: CDR1 MDHEN and CDR2 SYDVKM. V shed 5 bases and J 3 bases; nucleotides not matched to a gene: 3. The CDR3 has 13 residues. The CDR3 sequence is CASSMGQDYEQYV. CDR3 DNA sequence: TGTGCCAGCAGTATGGGACAGGACTACGAGCAGTACGTC.

This clone turned up a few times. The chain uses TRBV5-6 and TRBJ1-1; D might be TRBD1 (6 bases). This CDR3 contains 14 residues. Germline CDR1 is SGHDT and CDR2 is YYEEEE. Deletions cut 0 bases from V and 5 bases from J, with 11 bases between. The CDR3 region is CASSLGQVGTEAFF. CDR3 DNA sequence: TGTGCCAGCAGCTTGGGACAGGTAGGAACTGAAGCTTTCTTT.

The chain combines TRBV9 with TRBJ1-1; perhaps TRBD1 as D (5 bases). CDR3 length: 16 residues. Trimming left V 0 bases short and J 1 base short, with 13 bases between. The germline gives CDR1 SGDLS, CDR2 YYNGEE. This CDR3 reads CASSVGLWGENTEAFF. CDR3 nucleotide sequence: TGTGCCAGCAGCGTAGGTTTGTGGGGCGAGAACACTGAAGCTTTCTTT. Using reference TRBV9 and TRBJ1-1 for the parts outside the CDR3, the full variable domain is DSGVTQTPKHLITATGQRVTLRCSPRSGDLSVYWYQQSLDQGLQFLIQYYNGEERAKGNILERFSAQQFPDLHSELNLSSLELGDSALYFCASSVGLWGENTEAFFGQGTRLTVV.

This clone was detected a few times. The J gene is TRBJ1-2, the V gene TRBV7-9, with a weak D call TRBD1 (5 bases). Trimming shortened V by 5 bases and J by 4 bases, and 8 bases separated the two germline ends. Germline V gives CDR1 SEHNR, CDR2 FQNEAQ (reference sequence). This CDR3 is built from 12 residues. The CDR3 protein is CASSRDSYGYTF. The CDR3 region has the DNA TGTGCCAGCAGCCGAGACAGCTATGGCTACACCTTC. The full variable domain, its missing parts supplied by reference TRBV7-9 and TRBJ1-2, is DTGVSQNPRHKITKRGQNVTFRCDPISEHNRLYWYRQTLGQGPEFLTYFQNEAQLEKSRLLSDRFSAERPKGSFSTLEIQRTEQGDSAMYLCASSRDSYGYTFGSGTRLTVV.

J is TRBJ2-7 and V is TRBV5-5; 7 bases are a match to TRBD2. The CDR3 covers 15 residues. Germline-derived CDR1 and CDR2 are SGHKS and YYEKEE (reference sequence). Trimming at V came to 3 bases and at J to 6 bases, leaving 12 bases not matched to a gene. This CDR3 is CASSSWEGRLSEQYV. Written as DNA, the CDR3 is TGTGCCAGCAGCTCGTGGGAGGGGCGACTCTCCGAGCAGTACGTC.

This sequence joins TRBV10-1 and TRBJ2-7; 8 nucleotides match TRBD1. Germline V gene lookup returns CDR1 WNHNN and CDR2 SYGVQD (reference sequence). The CDR3 covers 18 residues. Trimming cost V 3 bases and J 2 bases; bases outside gene matches: 15. The CDR3 nucleotides read TGCGCCAGCAGTGACGCCGACGAGGGACAGGCCGACCCCTACGAGCAGTACGTC. Protein: CASSDADEGQADPYEQYV.

This chain joins TRBV9 and TRBJ1-1; 9 bases line up with TRBD1. CDR1 SGDLS and CDR2 YYNGEE come from the germline V gene. The CDR3 is made up of 14 amino acids. Trimming took 4 bases from V and 5 from J; bases not matched to a gene: 6. The CDR3, as DNA: TGTGCCAGCAGCCCACAGGGGGCTAGTACTGAAGCTTTCTTT. Protein sequence: CASSPQGASTEAFF. Complete variable domain (other parts from reference TRBV9 and TRBJ1-1): DSGVTQTPKHLITATGQRVTLRCSPRSGDLSVYWYQQSLDQGLQFLIQYYNGEERAKGNILERFSAQQFPDLHSELNLSSLELGDSALYFCASSPQGASTEAFFGQGTRLTVV.

The V gene is TRBV2, the J gene TRBJ2-5; tentatively, D is TRBD2 (5 bases). The germline V gene has CDR1 SNHLY and CDR2 FYNNEI. Between the trimmed V and J ends, which lost 4 bases and 3 bases, there was a span of 12 bases. The CDR3 has 14 residues. CDR3 DNA: TGTGCCAGCAGTGCGGGATTAAAGAAAGAGACCCAGTACTTC. It encodes CASSAGLKKETQYF.

The chain combines TRBV6-5 with TRBJ2-3; TRBD2 matches 9 bases. Unmatched junction bases numbered 5, after V lost 5 bases and J lost 5 bases. The germline gives CDR1 MNHEY, CDR2 SVGAGI. The CDR3 loop spans 14 amino acids. This CDR3 reads CASSGWRGGDTQYF. The CDR3 DNA reads TGTGCCAGCAGTGGGTGGCGGGGGGGAGATACGCAGTATTTT.

The J gene is TRBJ2-3, the V gene TRBV29-1; 14 bases line up with TRBD2. The V gene end was trimmed by 4 bases and the J gene end by 1 base; junction bases not matched to a gene: 4. The CDR3 consists of 16 residues. CDR1 and CDR2 (germline): SQVTM, ANQGSEA. As DNA, the CDR3 is TGCAGCGTTGCGGGACTAGCGGGGGTCGGCACAGATACGCAGTATTTT. This sequence encodes CSVAGLAGVGTDTQYF.

This rearrangement joins TRBV2 to TRBJ2-7; 13 bases match TRBD2. The CDR3 contains 18 residues. Germline CDR1 is SNHLY and CDR2 is FYNNEI. The J segment lost 5 bases and the V segment lost 5 bases, leaving 15 bases of the junction unmatched. The CDR3 protein is CASSSSTRTGTSGDEQYV. CDR3 bases: TGTGCCAGCAGTTCCTCAACCCGGACCGGGACTAGCGGGGACGAGCAGTACGTC.

This clone was seen a few times. V is TRBV5-1 and J is TRBJ2-7; TRBD1 is a possible D gene (7 bases). V was pared by 0 bases and J by 3 bases, with 22 bases between. CDR3 length: 18 amino acids. Germline CDR1 SGHRS, CDR2 YFSETQ. CDR3 sequence: CASSLVNFGQGGIYEQYF. The DNA of the CDR3 is TGCGCCAGCAGCTTGGTAAATTTCGGTCAGGGGGGAATCTACGAGCAGTACTTC.

The rearrangement uses TRBV2 and TRBJ1-6, with a weak D call TRBD1 (6 bases). CDR1 is SNHLY, CDR2 FYNNEI, per germline. Trimming removed 2 bases at V and 10 bases at J, with 18 bases between. This CDR3 comprises 16 residues. The CDR3 DNA follows: TGTGCCAGCAGTGAAAATATCGGGGGCGGGAGGTCACCCCTCCACTTT. Translated, it gives CASSENIGGGRSPLHF. Based on the CDR3 plus reference TRBV2 and TRBJ1-6, the full variable domain is EPEVTQTPSHQVTQMGQEVILRCVPISNHLYFYWYRQILGQKVEFLVSFYNNEISEKSEIFDDQFSVERPDGSNFTLKIRSTKLEDSAMYFCASSENIGGGRSPLHFGNGTRLTVT.

The J gene is TRBJ1-3, the V gene TRBV7-2, with 7 bases fitting TRBD1. The V gene's germline CDR1 is SGHTA and CDR2 FQGNSA. Germline trimming cut 7 bases from V and 0 bases from J; bases unmatched to any gene: 6. CDR3 length equals 15 residues. CDR3 in amino acids: CASTPTGYSGNTIYF. The CDR3 DNA sequence: TGTGCCAGCACGCCGACAGGGTACTCTGGAAACACCATATATTTT.

This clone was detected once. The chain has TRBV19 and TRBJ1-5, with D unclear. The germline V gene has CDR1 LNHDA and CDR2 SQIVND (reference sequence). Trimming shortened V by 4 bases and J by 6 bases, and 16 bases separated the two germline ends. The CDR3 consists of 15 residues. DNA of the CDR3: TGTGCCAGTAGTACGAACGGGGATATCCGTCAGCCCCAGCATTTT. This translates into CASSTNGDIRQPQHF. Supplemented by reference TRBV19 and TRBJ1-5, the full variable domain reads DGGITQSPKYLFRKEGQNVTLSCEQNLNHDAMYWYRQDPGQGLRLIYYSQIVNDFQKGDIAEGYSVSREKKESFPLTVTSAQKNPTAFYLCASSTNGDIRQPQHFGDGTRLSIL.

The genes are TRBV6-6 and TRBJ2-5, with TRBD2 as a possible D gene (7 bases). Trimming cost V 7 bases and J 0 bases, with 18 bases left between them. Germline assignment: CDR1 MNHNY and CDR2 SVGAGI (reference sequence). This CDR3 spans 16 amino acids. The CDR3 is CASTPGRGGHQETQYF. The DNA of the CDR3 is TGTGCCAGCACCCCGGGGAGGGGGGGGCACCAAGAGACCCAGTACTTC.

The rearrangement joins TRBV4-1 to TRBJ1-1, with TRBD1 matching over 9 bases. Germline V gives CDR1 MGHRA, CDR2 YSYEKL. CDR3 length equals 15 residues. V lost 3 bases and J lost 3; bases outside the gene matches: 5. CDR3 region: CASSQGQGRYTEAFF. The CDR3 DNA follows: TGCGCCAGCAGCCAGGGACAGGGAAGGTACACTGAAGCTTTCTTT.

The chain recombines TRBV28 with TRBJ1-1; perhaps TRBD1 as D (5 bases). This CDR3 spans 16 amino acids. V was trimmed by 3 bases and J by 5 bases, leaving 19 bases between them. Germline values: CDR1 MDHEN, CDR2 SYDVKM. As DNA, the CDR3 is TGTGCCAGCAGTTTGTGGGGGGACGGGACGGGGACTGAAGCTTTCTTT. This encodes CASSLWGDGTGTEAFF. Based on the CDR3 plus reference TRBV28 and TRBJ1-1, the full variable domain is DVKVTQSSRYLVKRTGEKVFLECVQDMDHENMFWYRQDPGLGLRLIYFSYDVKMKEKGDIPEGYSVSREKKERFSLILESASTNQTSMYLCASSLWGDGTGTEAFFGQGTRLTVV.

The genes are TRBV7-8 and TRBJ2-1; no definite D call. The CDR3 covers 15 residues. CDR1 is SGHVS, CDR2 FQNEAQ, per germline. The ends were cut back, 5 bases at V and 1 base at J, with 12 bases in the middle. For the CDR3, the DNA is TGTGCCAGCAGCCCACATATTCTGTCCTACAATGAGCAGTTCTTC. This encodes CASSPHILSYNEQFF.

The chain joins TRBV5-4 to TRBJ2-2; weak D call: TRBD1 (5 bases). Germline CDR1 reads SGHNT; CDR2 reads YYREEE (reference sequence). Between the trimmed V and J ends, which lost 0 bases and 5 bases, there was a span of 14 bases. The CDR3 totals 16 residues. Written as DNA, the CDR3 is TGTGCCAGCAGCTTGGGGGGCGCGCCAGAAACCGGGGAGCTGTTTTTT. Translating it yields CASSLGGAPETGELFF. The full variable domain, its missing parts supplied by reference TRBV5-4 and TRBJ2-2, is ETGVTQSPTHLIKTRGQQVTLRCSSQSGHNTVSWYQQALGQGPQFIFQYYREEENGRGNFPPRFSGLQFPNYSSELNVNALELDDSALYLCASSLGGAPETGELFFGEGSRLTVL.

The rearrangement links TRBV19 to TRBJ2-4; maybe TRBD1 (6 bases). The CDR3 spans 15 residues. Germline CDR1 reads LNHDA; CDR2 reads SQIVND (reference sequence). Trimming left V 6 bases short and J 0 bases short, with 12 bases between. CDR3 coding DNA: TGTGCCAGTAGCCCGGACAGACTAGCCAAAAACATTCAGTACTTC. It encodes CASSPDRLAKNIQYF.